Below, 17 T cell receptor beta chains from the same sample are listed, as sequenced in a study of blood T cells in healthy people across ages. Together with a sample-barcoded 5' primer, a J-beta primer mix was included in a second PCR lasting roughly 7 to 11 cycles. Using its own MiXCR run on the 5' RACE reads, TCRdb lists one record per CDR3 protein. The table records fewer than 800,000 distinct CDR3 sequences, approximately 49% of them present only once. Specimen: blood. The receptors shown here come from a woman aged 55-75 years in good health.

The rearrangement joins TRBV7-9 to TRBJ2-3; tentatively, D is TRBD2 (5 bases). Trimming removed 5 bases from V and 2 bases from J, with 20 bases in between. From germline, CDR1 is SEHNR and CDR2 FQNEAQ (reference sequence). The CDR3 length is 17 residues. In DNA, the CDR3 is TGTGCCAGCAGCGTCACTCCATACGGGGAATACACAGATACGCAGTATTTT. Translation gives CASSVTPYGEYTDTQYF.

This clonotype was seen a handful of times. The chain has TRBV20-1 and TRBJ2-7; D is undetermined. Trimming pared 1 base from V and 0 bases from J, leaving 10 bases between. Germline V gene data show CDR1 as DFQATT and CDR2 as SNEGSKA (reference sequence). The CDR3 extends over 14 amino acids. The CDR3 coding sequence is TGCAGTGCTAGAGTCGGCGGAGACTCCTACGAGCAGTACTTC. Amino acids: CSARVGGDSYEQYF.

This chain uses TRBV6-2 or TRBV6-3 with TRBJ1-4; weak D call: TRBD1 (6 bases). CDR1 MNHEY and CDR2 SVGEGT come from the germline V gene. The CDR3 spans 17 residues. V lost 6 bases and J lost 5, with 22 bases in between. CDR3 in amino acids: CASSGTPAFYENEKLFF. CDR3 in DNA: TGTGCCAGCAGCGGGACACCCGCTTTCTACGAGAATGAAAAACTGTTTTTT.

The chain links TRBV6-6 to TRBJ1-5, with a possible D match to TRBD1 (5 bases). Germline V gives CDR1 MNHNY, CDR2 SVGAGI (reference sequence). The CDR3 covers 15 residues. Trimming removed 1 base from V and 6 bases from J, with 13 bases in between. This chain's CDR3 is CASSYYRMGRQPQHF. DNA for the CDR3: TGTGCCAGCAGTTACTACAGGATGGGTCGTCAGCCCCAGCATTTT.

CDR3 amino acids: CASSEYEGGNYGYTF. CDR3 nucleotide sequence: TGTGCCAGCAGTGAATATGAGGGGGGGAACTATGGCTACACCTTC. The rearrangement links TRBV25-1 to TRBJ1-2; a possible D gene is TRBD1 (6 bases). Between the trimmed V and J ends, which lost 0 bases and 2 bases, there was a span of 10 bases. Germline V lookup: CDR1 MGHDK, CDR2 SYGVNS. This CDR3 is built from 15 residues.

Details on this clonotype: One junction end disagrees with the germline gene, perhaps due to a read error. This chain links TRBV28 with TRBJ2-3, with D tentatively TRBD1 (5 bases). CDR1 MDHEN and CDR2 SYDVKM come from the germline V gene. The CDR3 sequence is 14 residues long. This CDR3 is CASNERRGTDTQYF. The DNA for the CDR3 is TGTGCCAGCAACGAGCGTAGGGGCACAGATACACAGTATTTT.

This chain connects TRBV12-3 or TRBV12-4 to TRBJ2-3; perhaps D is TRBD1 or TRBD2 (5 bases each). V was cut by 6 bases and J by 5 bases, with 15 bases left in between. The CDR3 runs 14 residues. The CDR3 DNA sequence: TGTGCCAGCAGCCGCCGGGACGCAGGAGATACGCAGTATTTT. Encoded protein: CASSRRDAGDTQYF.

V usage is TRBV20-1 and J usage is TRBJ2-7; D perhaps matches TRBD2 (6 bases). Looked up from germline, CDR1 is DFQATT and CDR2 is SNEGSKA (reference sequence). This CDR3 spans 14 amino acids. Trimming shortened V by 6 bases and J by 0 bases, and 15 bases separated the two germline ends. Written as DNA, the CDR3 is TGCAGTGCGCGAACGGGACTGACCTCCTACGAGCAGTACTTC. Its translation is CSARTGLTSYEQYF.

The rearrangement joins TRBV20-1 to TRBJ2-7; 7 nucleotides line up with TRBD1. The ends lost 7 bases at V and 5 bases at J; junction bases unmatched: 5. The V gene's germline CDR1 is DFQATT and CDR2 SNEGSKA (reference sequence). The CDR3 length is 11 residues. The CDR3 coding sequence is TGCAGTGAAGACAGGGTGGACGAGCAGTACTTC. Translated: CSEDRVDEQYF.

This chain joins TRBV10-3 and TRBJ1-6, with 8 bases aligning to TRBD1. The germline V gene encodes CDR1 ENHRY and CDR2 SYGVKD. With V trimmed by 2 bases and J by 10 bases, 7 bases remained unmatched. CDR3 size: 15 residues. The CDR3 region has the DNA TGTGCCATCAGTGAGCAGGGGGCGCGGGACTCACCCCTCCACTTT. Translating gives CAISEQGARDSPLHF.

This clonotype was found a few times. The V and J genes are TRBV20-1 and TRBJ2-7; TRBD2 aligns across 8 bases. The CDR3 spans 14 residues. With V trimmed by 2 bases and J by 4 bases, 7 bases remained unmatched. Germline CDR1 reads DFQATT; CDR2 reads SNEGSKA (reference sequence). As DNA, the CDR3 is TGCAGTGCTAGATCCGGGACTAGTGGGTACGAGCAGTACTTC. Amino acid sequence: CSARSGTSGYEQYF.

This rearrangement joins TRBV6-4 to TRBJ2-2; 12 positions match TRBD1. The V gene's germline CDR1 is MRHNA and CDR2 SNTAGT. V gave up 7 bases and J gave up 2 bases; unmatched junction bases: 2. This CDR3 region has 15 residues. The CDR3 loop reads CASTGTGGNTGELFF. CDR3 in DNA: TGTGCCAGCACTGGGACAGGGGGCAACACCGGGGAGCTGTTTTTT.

The chain carries TRBV28 and TRBJ2-3, with 13 bases identical to TRBD2. CDR3 size: 18 residues. Germline CDR1 MDHEN, CDR2 SYDVKM. V shed 4 bases and J 1 base; nucleotides not matched to a gene: 8. This CDR3 is CASSSRLAGGTRTDTQYF. DNA of the CDR3: TGTGCCAGCAGTTCCCGACTAGCGGGAGGAACCCGCACAGATACGCAGTATTTT.

The gene calls are TRBV7-2 and TRBJ2-2; the match to TRBD2 covers 7 bases. CDR3 length equals 14 residues. CDR1 is SGHTA and CDR2 is FQGNSA in the germline V gene. J was trimmed by 0 bases and V by 10 bases; bases with no gene match: 5. The CDR3 loop is CANILAANTGELFF. The CDR3 DNA reads as TGTGCCAACATCCTAGCGGCGAACACCGGGGAGCTGTTTTTT.

V usage is TRBV5-1 and J usage is TRBJ1-1; 7 bases are shared with TRBD1. The CDR3 runs to 14 residues. V gave up 2 bases and J gave up 0 bases; unmatched junction bases: 1. CDR1 and CDR2 (germline): SGHRS, YFSETQ. DNA of the CDR3: TGCGCCAGCAGCTTTGACAGGGTGAACACTGAAGCTTTCTTT. This translates into CASSFDRVNTEAFF. Using reference TRBV5-1 and TRBJ1-1 for the parts outside the CDR3, the full variable domain is KAGVTQTPRYLIKTRGQQVTLSCSPISGHRSVSWYQQTPGQGLQFLFEYFSETQRNKGNFPGRFSGRQFSNSRSEMNVSTLELGDSALYLCASSFDRVNTEAFFGQGTRLTVV.

The chain joins TRBV6-1 to TRBJ2-6, with TRBD1 identical over 8 bases. The germline CDR1 and CDR2 sequences are MNHNS and SASEGT. There are 17 residues in the CDR3. The J segment lost 0 bases and the V segment lost 6 bases, leaving 7 bases of the junction unmatched. CDR3 sequence reads: CASRGTGANSGANVLTF. CDR3 nucleotides: TGTGCCAGCAGGGGGACAGGAGCAAACTCTGGGGCCAACGTCCTGACTTTC.

To note about this clonotype: A read error may produce the germline difference seen at one junction end. The chain is built from TRBV28 and TRBJ2-5; no clear D gene. The CDR3 totals 10 residues. Germline V gene lookup returns CDR1 MDHEN and CDR2 SYDVKM. The CDR3 DNA is TGTGCTAGCAGTTATGGTGAATGGTACTTC. Encoded protein: CASSYGEWYF.